The rows below give T cell receptor beta chains drawn from one sample of a study of T cell repertoires in cytomegalovirus infection. TCRdb fed the reads into MiXCR, producing one record per CDR3 protein. This table holds about 570,000 distinct CDR3 sequences, approximately 40% found once. No cognate antigen is known for these TCRs. Sequencing was performed on cultured PBMCs, taken from culture after CMV antigen stimulation. All receptors derive from a human donor in good health (CMV status not recorded). Some clones in this sample may be carry-over from other donors' samples. The CDR3 runs from the conserved cysteine through the conserved F or W. D genes are given only for firm matches. Where a row states a size, it is once, few, many or the class of an expanded clone; other rows omit it.

v_call: TRBV6-1; j_call: TRBJ1-5; d_call: TRBD1; clone_size: -; cdr3_nt: TGTGCCAGCATCCGAGGGACAGGGGGCAGTCAGCCCCAGCATTTT; cdr3_aa: CASIRGTGGSQPQHF
v_call: TRBV7-6; j_call: TRBJ2-7; d_call: -; clone_size: -; cdr3_nt: TGTGCCAGCAGCCCCCGGGTAGGGGAGGGGGCCTACGAGCAGTACTTC; cdr3_aa: CASSPRVGEGAYEQYF
v_call: TRBV20-1; j_call: TRBJ1-1; d_call: -; clone_size: few; cdr3_nt: TGCAGTGCTAGTGACAGGCTCATGTCTGAAGCTTTCTTT; cdr3_aa: CSASDRLMSEAFF
v_call: TRBV5-5; j_call: TRBJ2-3; d_call: -; clone_size: -; cdr3_nt: TGTGCCAGCAGTTCCCGAGGCAGGACCACAGATACGCAGTATTTT; cdr3_aa: CASSSRGRTTDTQYF
v_call: TRBV6-1; j_call: TRBJ2-4; d_call: -; clone_size: few; cdr3_nt: TGTGCCAGCAGTCCCAGGGGCGGCATGAAGAACATTCAGTACTTC; cdr3_aa: CASSPRGGMKNIQYF
v_call: TRBV11-2; j_call: TRBJ2-1; d_call: TRBD1; clone_size: -; cdr3_nt: TGTGCCAGCAGCTTACTTTCGGGACAGGGGTTTTTGGAGTTCTTC; cdr3_aa: CASSLLSGQGFLEFF
v_call: TRBV27; j_call: TRBJ1-3; d_call: -; clone_size: -; cdr3_nt: TGTGCCAGCAGATCCCGCTCGGGAAACACCATATATTTT; cdr3_aa: CASRSRSGNTIYF
v_call: TRBV11-2; j_call: TRBJ2-1; d_call: TRBD2; clone_size: -; cdr3_nt: TGTGCCAGCAGCTTGACTAGCGGGAGTATTGAGCAGTTCTTC; cdr3_aa: CASSLTSGSIEQFF
v_call: TRBV12-3/TRBV12-4; j_call: TRBJ2-3; d_call: TRBD2; clone_size: -; cdr3_nt: TGTGCCAGCAGTTTAAGCGGGGGGATAGATACGCAGTATTTT; cdr3_aa: CASSLSGGIDTQYF
v_call: TRBV12-3/TRBV12-4; j_call: TRBJ2-1; d_call: -; clone_size: few; cdr3_nt: TGTGCCAGCACCCAGGCAGCACCCTACAATGAGCAGTTCTTC; cdr3_aa: CASTQAAPYNEQFF
v_call: TRBV7-2; j_call: TRBJ2-7; d_call: TRBD1; clone_size: many; cdr3_nt: TGTGCCAGCAGCTTAGATGGGACAGGACGATACGAGCAGTACTTC; cdr3_aa: CASSLDGTGRYEQYF
v_call: TRBV5-6; j_call: TRBJ2-1; d_call: -; clone_size: -; cdr3_nt: TGTGCCAGCAGCTTGGGGCCAGGTTTAAATGAGCAGTTCTTC; cdr3_aa: CASSLGPGLNEQFF
v_call: TRBV4-2; j_call: TRBJ2-1; d_call: -; clone_size: -; cdr3_nt: TGTGCCAGCAGCCAAGATCCGGCGTTCGGCTCCTACAATGAGCAGTTCTTC; cdr3_aa: CASSQDPAFGSYNEQFF
v_call: TRBV6-1; j_call: TRBJ2-7; d_call: -; clone_size: -; cdr3_nt: TGTGCCAGCAGTTCTTTTCCCGGGACTCTCGACCACGAGCAGTACTTC; cdr3_aa: CASSSFPGTLDHEQYF
v_call: TRBV7-2; j_call: TRBJ1-2; d_call: TRBD1; clone_size: -; cdr3_nt: TGTGCCAGCAGCTCATGGGGCCTTTCCGGGACAGGGAAGTGGGATGGCTACACCTTC; cdr3_aa: CASSSWGLSGTGKWDGYTF
v_call: TRBV19; j_call: TRBJ2-3; d_call: -; clone_size: few; cdr3_nt: TGTGCCAGTAGTATATCCCCCCGGAATACGCAGTATTTT; cdr3_aa: CASSISPRNTQYF
v_call: TRBV10-3; j_call: TRBJ1-6; d_call: -; clone_size: few; cdr3_nt: TGTGCTATCGGAGGGACGGAGAATTCACCCCTCCACTTT; cdr3_aa: CAIGGTENSPLHF
v_call: TRBV4-3; j_call: TRBJ1-2; d_call: -; clone_size: -; cdr3_nt: TGCGCCAGCAGCCAAGATCTCGCAGGGAGGAGCTATGGCTACACCTTC; cdr3_aa: CASSQDLAGRSYGYTF
v_call: TRBV7-1; j_call: TRBJ1-2; d_call: TRBD1; clone_size: -; cdr3_nt: TGTGCCAGCAGAAGCGCGGGACAGGGCTATGGCTACACCTTC; cdr3_aa: CASRSAGQGYGYTF
v_call: TRBV27; j_call: TRBJ2-7; d_call: TRBD2; clone_size: -; cdr3_nt: TGTGCCAGCGCCGACGCCCCGGGGGGGGCTCCCTACGAGCAGTACTTC; cdr3_aa: CASADAPGGAPYEQYF
v_call: TRBV7-6; j_call: TRBJ1-2; d_call: -; clone_size: few; cdr3_nt: TGTGCCAGCAGCCCGCCAGGGAGAGAAGATGGCTACACCTTC; cdr3_aa: CASSPPGREDGYTF
v_call: TRBV7-2; j_call: TRBJ2-4; d_call: TRBD2; clone_size: few; cdr3_nt: TGTGCCAGCAGCTTCCGCCTAGCGGGGAGGGGGATAGCCAAAAACATTCAGTACTTC; cdr3_aa: CASSFRLAGRGIAKNIQYF
v_call: TRBV6-1; j_call: TRBJ1-4; d_call: TRBD1; clone_size: -; cdr3_nt: TGTGCCAGCAGTGAAAATTGGGGGACAGGGGGTGAAAAACTGTTTTTT; cdr3_aa: CASSENWGTGGEKLFF
v_call: TRBV6-2/TRBV6-3; j_call: TRBJ1-4; d_call: -; clone_size: few; cdr3_nt: TGTGCCAGCACCGGAACCGATGAAAAACTGTTTTTT; cdr3_aa: CASTGTDEKLFF
v_call: TRBV5-5; j_call: TRBJ2-1; d_call: TRBD1; clone_size: -; cdr3_nt: TGTGCCAGCAGGAGGGACAGGGGTGATGAGCAGTTCTTC; cdr3_aa: CASRRDRGDEQFF
v_call: TRBV15; j_call: TRBJ1-5; d_call: TRBD1; clone_size: once; cdr3_nt: TGTGCCACCAGCAGGTGGGACAGGGTGGGTCAGCCCCAGCATTTT; cdr3_aa: CATSRWDRVGQPQHF
v_call: TRBV10-3; j_call: TRBJ2-1; d_call: TRBD2; clone_size: -; cdr3_nt: TGTGCCATCGGGACTAGCGGGAGTAACCACAATGAGCAGTTCTTC; cdr3_aa: CAIGTSGSNHNEQFF
v_call: TRBV2; j_call: TRBJ2-4; d_call: -; clone_size: few; cdr3_nt: TGTGCCAGCAGTGCACAGGGTCCCAAAAACATTCAGTACTTC; cdr3_aa: CASSAQGPKNIQYF
v_call: TRBV18; j_call: TRBJ2-1; d_call: TRBD2; clone_size: -; cdr3_nt: TGTGCCAGCTCCCCACTAGCGGGAGGGCCGAGTGAGCAGTTCTTC; cdr3_aa: CASSPLAGGPSEQFF
v_call: TRBV25-1; j_call: TRBJ2-1; d_call: -; clone_size: -; cdr3_nt: TGTGCCAGCAGTCGGAGGGCCAGCTACTACAATGAGCAGTTCTTC; cdr3_aa: CASSRRASYYNEQFF
v_call: TRBV4-1; j_call: TRBJ1-6; d_call: TRBD1; clone_size: -; cdr3_nt: TGTGCCAGCAGCCAAGTCTACAGGGGGAATTCACCCCTCCACTTT; cdr3_aa: CASSQVYRGNSPLHF
v_call: TRBV6-1; j_call: TRBJ2-7; d_call: -; clone_size: -; cdr3_nt: TGTGCCAGCAGTAAACTAGAAAGCGACATATACGAGCAGTACTTC; cdr3_aa: CASSKLESDIYEQYF
v_call: TRBV14; j_call: TRBJ2-6; d_call: -; clone_size: few; cdr3_nt: TGTGCCAGCAGCCAAAGATATCGCGCAGGGAGGTGGGCCAACGTCCTGACTTTC; cdr3_aa: CASSQRYRAGRWANVLTF
v_call: TRBV7-2; j_call: TRBJ2-2; d_call: -; clone_size: -; cdr3_nt: TGTGCCAGCAGCTTACGGTGGAACGGGGAGCTGTTTTTT; cdr3_aa: CASSLRWNGELFF
v_call: TRBV19; j_call: TRBJ2-5; d_call: TRBD2; clone_size: -; cdr3_nt: TGTGCCAGTAGTCAAGCGGGAGAAGCAGAGACCCAGTACTTC; cdr3_aa: CASSQAGEAETQYF
v_call: TRBV5-5; j_call: TRBJ2-1; d_call: -; clone_size: few; cdr3_nt: TGTGCCAGCAGCTTGATTTCCCATGAGCAGTTCTTC; cdr3_aa: CASSLISHEQFF
v_call: TRBV12-3/TRBV12-4; j_call: TRBJ2-5; d_call: TRBD2; clone_size: few; cdr3_nt: TGTGCCAGCGGGCGGGAGGCCCAAGAGACCCAGTACTTC; cdr3_aa: CASGREAQETQYF
v_call: TRBV7-2; j_call: TRBJ2-7; d_call: -; clone_size: few; cdr3_nt: TGTGCCAGCAGCTTAGAGGGGATAAGGGAGCAGTACTTC; cdr3_aa: CASSLEGIREQYF
v_call: TRBV5-4; j_call: TRBJ2-5; d_call: -; clone_size: few; cdr3_nt: TGTGCCAGCAGTCTACTAGACCCCCGGGCAGAGACCCAGTACTTC; cdr3_aa: CASSLLDPRAETQYF
v_call: TRBV11-2; j_call: TRBJ1-1; d_call: -; clone_size: -; cdr3_nt: TGTGCCAGCAGCTTAGCAAATATGAACACTGAAGCTTTCTTT; cdr3_aa: CASSLANMNTEAFF
v_call: TRBV12-3/TRBV12-4; j_call: TRBJ2-7; d_call: TRBD2; clone_size: -; cdr3_nt: TGTGCCAGCAGTGATAGCGGGAGAAAGTTAGCAGCCGAGCAGTACTTC; cdr3_aa: CASSDSGRKLAAEQYF
v_call: TRBV29-1; j_call: TRBJ2-2; d_call: TRBD2; clone_size: -; cdr3_nt: TGCAGCGGAGGGGTAGCGGGGACCGGGGAGCTGTTTTTT; cdr3_aa: CSGGVAGTGELFF
v_call: TRBV7-2; j_call: TRBJ2-1; d_call: TRBD2; clone_size: many; cdr3_nt: TGTGCCAGCAGCCCGCTGGGACTAGCGGGGGACAATGAGCAGTTCTTC; cdr3_aa: CASSPLGLAGDNEQFF
v_call: TRBV29-1; j_call: TRBJ2-7; d_call: TRBD1; clone_size: -; cdr3_nt: TGCAGCGTTTCGGGACAGGGGGAGTACGAGCAGTACTTC; cdr3_aa: CSVSGQGEYEQYF
v_call: TRBV12-3/TRBV12-4; j_call: TRBJ2-1; d_call: TRBD2; clone_size: -; cdr3_nt: TGTGCCAGCAGCTTAGCGGGAGGGCAGGGTGAGCAGTTCTTC; cdr3_aa: CASSLAGGQGEQFF
v_call: TRBV5-1; j_call: TRBJ1-3; d_call: -; clone_size: -; cdr3_nt: TGCGCCAGCAGCTTGGCTGGGTATGGAAACACCATATATTTT; cdr3_aa: CASSLAGYGNTIYF
v_call: TRBV18; j_call: TRBJ1-1; d_call: TRBD1; clone_size: -; cdr3_nt: TGTGCCAGCTCACTATGGACAGGGGGCGCCTTTGAAGCTTTCTTT; cdr3_aa: CASSLWTGGAFEAFF
v_call: TRBV7-9; j_call: TRBJ2-7; d_call: -; clone_size: -; cdr3_nt: TGTGCCAGCAGCTCCGCAACTAGCAGGCGCTACGAGCAGTACTTC; cdr3_aa: CASSSATSRRYEQYF
v_call: TRBV28; j_call: TRBJ1-5; d_call: -; clone_size: -; cdr3_nt: TGTGCCAGCAGCCTAGCCGGGGTTGGTCAGCCCCAGCATTTT; cdr3_aa: CASSLAGVGQPQHF
v_call: TRBV19; j_call: TRBJ2-7; d_call: TRBD1; clone_size: -; cdr3_nt: TGTGCCAGTAGTATGAAACAGGGGCTAACCTACGAGCAGTACTTC; cdr3_aa: CASSMKQGLTYEQYF
v_call: TRBV10-3; j_call: TRBJ1-6; d_call: -; clone_size: -; cdr3_nt: TGTGCCTCTCAGGGGAATATGGCTTCTTCACCCCTCCACTTT; cdr3_aa: CASQGNMASSPLHF
v_call: TRBV7-2; j_call: TRBJ2-7; d_call: -; clone_size: -; cdr3_nt: TGTACCAGCAGCTTAGTCTATGGCTACGAGCAGTACTTC; cdr3_aa: CTSSLVYGYEQYF
v_call: TRBV3-1; j_call: TRBJ2-7; d_call: -; clone_size: -; cdr3_nt: TGTGCCAGCAGCCCCCTCAGTAGGGGATTCTACGAGCAGTACTTC; cdr3_aa: CASSPLSRGFYEQYF